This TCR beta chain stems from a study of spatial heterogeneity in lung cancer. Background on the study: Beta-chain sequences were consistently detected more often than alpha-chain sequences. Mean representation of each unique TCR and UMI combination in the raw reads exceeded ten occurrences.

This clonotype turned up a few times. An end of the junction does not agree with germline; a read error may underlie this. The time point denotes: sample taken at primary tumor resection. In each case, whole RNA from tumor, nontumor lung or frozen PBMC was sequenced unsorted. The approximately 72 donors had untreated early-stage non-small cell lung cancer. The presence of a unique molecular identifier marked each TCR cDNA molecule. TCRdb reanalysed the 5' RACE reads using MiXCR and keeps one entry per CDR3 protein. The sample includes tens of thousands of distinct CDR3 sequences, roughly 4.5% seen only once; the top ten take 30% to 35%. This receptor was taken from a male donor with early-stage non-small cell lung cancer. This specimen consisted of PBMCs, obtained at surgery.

CDR3 loop: CASGQTVNQTQHF. For the CDR3, the DNA is TGTGCCAGCGGACAGACGGTTAATCAGACCCAGCATTTT. The chain combines TRBV12-3 or TRBV12-4 with TRBJ1-5; possibly TRBD1 for D (6 bases). The CDR3 covers 13 residues.